This T cell receptor (beta chain) was identified during a study of cytomegalovirus exposure and HLA in healthy donors (dated by TCRdb to the late 2010s). Regarding the study in general: According to an earlier analysis of 587 of the donors, about 179 million T cells yielded 117 million unique TCR beta sequences and 250 to 350 Gb of sequence data. The later analysis used no new phenotypic data to find candidate immune exposures, relying instead on TCR beta sequences and their occurrence across donors. In addition to the first cohort of 666 subjects, a separate validation cohort of approximately 130 different subjects was used. Both class I and class II loci were covered by HLA typing, at four-digit resolution. The number of donors typed differed by locus, with 629-630 for A, B, C, DRB1 and DQB1, 522 for DQA1, nearly 610 for DPA1, and approximately 470 for DPB1. Every discovery cohort repertoire had been produced on one sequencing platform. Of the roughly 410 genotyped donors, approximately 80% were placed in the genetic ancestry cluster associated with self-reported Caucasian donors. Alongside the repertoire data, information on donor age, sex, ethnicity and CMV serostatus was compiled. The study aimed to test whether signatures of past pathogen exposure could be identified by cataloging public T cell receptors. About 300 gigabases of sequencing data and tens of millions of unique TCR sequences made up an early release that covered about 640 HLA-typed donors. Among a few hundred genotyped donors of the cohort, an average of roughly 240,000 unique TCR beta nucleotide sequences were sequenced per donor, roughly 20% of them non-productive. An earlier analysis of around 540 of the donors applied high-throughput TCR beta sequencing to assess whether each TCR beta V gene segment acted as functional or pseudogenic. To study patterns of TCR occurrence, a later analysis re-analyzed previously published TCR beta repertoires from just over 650 donors and added high-resolution HLA genotyping. Because of strong linkage in the cohort, a few DR-DQ haplotypes were treated as single units for association and clustering. A later genetic analysis used genome-wide SNP genotypes for about 65% of the roughly 670 donors, treating that subset as a discovery cohort. Using immunosequencing, the study profiled T cell repertoires from 640 or so subjects and related those repertoires to cytomegalovirus serostatus. High-throughput TCR immunosequencing, statistical association of individual TCRs with disease status, and machine learning were combined to predict cytomegalovirus infection status.

The library came from the immunoSEQ multiplex PCR assay. For the multiplex PCR, a mixture combining 60 forward primers for TCR Vbeta segments and 13 reverse primers for TCR Jbeta segments was used. Amplification of the CDR3 region of rearranged TCR beta genes was performed with a multiplex PCR assay on genomic DNA. The amplified TCR beta libraries were sequenced on the Illumina HiSeq System as 87-base-pair reads. As for the original processing: A later analysis counted approximately 84 million unique TCR beta chains across the 550 to 700 repertoires, and roughly 9.9 million of these chains were shared by at least two donors. A nearest-neighbor algorithm error-corrected the raw reads and collapsed the reads into unique sequences, merging closely related sequences to remove PCR and sequencing errors. To assign V, D and J gene segments, CDR3 sequences were aligned to IMGT reference sequences. For a sequence to be retained, a match of at least six nucleotides was required to both a V gene segment and a J gene segment. Rearrangements were called productive when the CDR3 lacked stop codons and stayed in frame with V and J; all others were non-productive. Following IMGT convention, CDR3 was defined as the stretch from the second conserved V-encoded cysteine up to the conserved J-encoded phenylalanine. Sequences without an unambiguous match to a single V gene segment were excluded from the earlier analysis of approximately 600 of the donors. In an earlier analysis of several hundred of the donors, V segments were called functional above 56.7% productive rearrangements and were called segregating when the between-donor standard deviation exceeded 5%. A statistical classification framework was built to diagnose cytomegalovirus status from the catalog of TCR beta chain sequences. A later analysis assigned V and J genes by comparing TCR nucleotide sequences with IMGT/GENE-DB human TR gene sequences. Using the TCRdist pipeline, a later analysis assigned CDR3 sequences along with most-parsimonious VDJ recombination scenarios. A later analysis defined each TCR beta chain by its CDR3 amino acid sequence plus V-gene family, and excluded reads lacking a unique V-gene family. As a way to deal with suspected cross-contamination and a sequencing artifact, a later analysis dropped approximately 570 nucleotide sequences that were highly shared and had low generation probability. For each public chain, a later analysis derived a clonal expansion index from normalized ranks of inferred template counts within each repertoire. Generation probabilities in a later analysis came from a VDJ recombination model fitted to out-of-frame rearrangements, and those results were checked against IGoR. In a later analysis, TCR-TCR, TCR-HLA and TCR-CMV co-occurrence was scored with hypergeometric tests, and a repertoire-size bias correction was applied to TCR pairs. In a later analysis, false discovery rates were estimated by permuting HLA or CMV assignments 20 times. In a later analysis, co-occurring TCRs were grouped with DBSCAN, and TCRdist sequence similarity was added when clustering was performed within HLA-allele-positive subsets. Repertoires with fewer than 30,000 or more than 120,000 public chains, plus five repertoires with anomalous nucleotide sharing, were excluded from co-occurrence clustering. The source is immuneACCESS, and TCRdb retained only in-frame sequences with V and J called. Part of the clones is not carried over; for the studies checked, unresolved V genes explain less than half of this, and the remainder is unexplained. The V and J calls and clone size are taken from that table; D and trimming were inferred from the DNA. The table for this sample lists some 140,000 clones; more than 75% of them were counted only once. The ten most abundant clones make up around 6% of the sample.

Spanning cysteine to phenylalanine, the CDR3 consists of 15 amino acids. Just CDR3 DNA is preserved here, 45 bases in frame from base 1. Ends trimmed: V by 1 base, J by 4 bases; bases unmatched to a gene: 5. Sequences SGHTA (CDR1) and FQGNSA (CDR2) are obtained from the germline V gene. In total, approximately 610 healthy bone marrow donors made up the cohort. At the time of sampling, all cohort members were nominally healthy, though unrecorded immune exposures were likely present. The donor was CMV seropositive and was included in the group of 250 to 300 seropositive cohort members. Every donor gave a peripheral blood sample, and the peripheral blood mononuclear cells from that sample were used for TCR beta sequencing. Genomic DNA extraction from the blood cell samples was performed with the Qiagen DNeasy Blood Extraction Kit. What the research found in general, with its limitations: Presence/absence analyses assumed roughly uniform sequencing depth across donors, an assumption that may not hold. Because counts were too low, about 15 rarely observed V segments, including chromosome 9 orphons, were left out of the earlier analysis of a few hundred of the donors. A total of 150 or so TCR beta chains were listed by the study as associated with cytomegalovirus. A later analysis associated 16,951 TCR beta sequences with specific HLA alleles at a false discovery rate of 0.05. According to a later analysis, most CMV-associated TCR beta chains appeared to be HLA-restricted, and the HLA associations seemed to be driven largely by CMV exposure. Several of the top co-occurrence clusters appeared to be linked to parvovirus B19, influenza, CMV and Epstein-Barr virus, according to a later analysis. Because some donors lacked HLA typing at each locus, the association tests relied only on the typed subset. In this cohort, only TCR beta chains were sequenced, and detectable features were limited by the absence of alpha or paired-chain data. Correlated functional status among segregating V segments might reflect linkage disequilibrium, but an unknown experimental factor could not be ruled out. A later analysis found that HLA-associated TCR beta chains were more clonally expanded and had lower generation probabilities than equally common non-associated chains. In a later genetic analysis, a missense DCLRE1C variant was associated with V-gene and J-gene trimming of TCR beta chains, and the association was replicated in an independent cohort. According to a later genetic analysis, donors in an Asian-associated ancestry cluster had fewer N-insertions in productive TCRs than the roughly 670-donor mean. Assigning TCR associations to individual alleles was difficult when HLA alleles, especially DR and DQ, strongly co-occurred. The classifier was reported to diagnose cytomegalovirus status with high specificity and sensitivity in both the original cohort and the validation cohort. A further reported finding was that TCR beta sequences accurately predicted the HLA-A and HLA-B alleles for most subjects in the first cohort. In an earlier analysis of fewer than 700 of the donors, most TCR beta V segments appeared in productive rearrangements about 87% or about 30% of the time, broadly matching IMGT annotations. The sequencing pipeline was judged likely to have produced a cluster of highly shared sequence variants as a technical artifact. In a later analysis, TCR association rates were found to vary across HLA loci, with the most associated TCRs seen for DRB1 alleles and the fewest for HLA-C alleles. A few of the identified cytomegalovirus-associated TCR beta chains were confirmed in vitro to be specific for cytomegalovirus antigens. The authors suggested that the approach could potentially be extended to other disease states and immunological phenotypes. While some public TCRs were present in many individuals, most TCR sequences turned up only very rarely across donors. Some IMGT-functional V segments, including TRBV6-2 and TRBV6-3, could not be distinguished by the 87-base-pair reads and were therefore excluded. The only immune exposure information available for the cohort was CMV serostatus.

A remark on this clone: Its antigen is still unknown. Per-base quality was not reported, and no clone a single base away is much larger than it.

The TCR originated in a woman aged 40-49 years in good health and CMV-seropositive. This chain joins TRBV7-2 to TRBJ2-5; TRBD1 lines up with 8 middle nucleotides. The sequencing sample was made of PBMCs. The nucleotide sequence is TGTGCCAGCAGCTTAGGACAGGGGATAGGAGAGACCCAGTACTTC. It encodes CASSLGQGIGETQYF. Joined to the reference TRBV7-2 and TRBJ2-5 proteins, this CDR3 gives the full variable domain: GAGVSQSPSNKVTEKGKDVELRCDPISGHTALYWYRQSLGQGLEFLIYFQGNSAPDKSGLPSDRFSAERTGGSVSTLTIQRTQQEDSAVYLCASSLGQGIGETQYFGPGTRLLVL.